This TCR beta chain stems from a study of T cell changes during pregnancy in multiple sclerosis. This table comes from immunoSEQ multiplex PCR, and its TCRdb copy is limited to in-frame clones, with some not included. The data show roughly 23,000 clones, with about 86% seen just once and about 1% held by the top ten. Trimming removed 0 bases at V and 4 bases at J, with 12 bases between. The CDR3 covers 16 residues. Looked up from germline, CDR1 is SGHTA and CDR2 is FQGTGA. The chain has TRBV7-3 and TRBJ2-2; D is uncertain. The material sequenced was CD4+ T cells from peripheral blood mononuclear cells, taken in the first trimester of pregnancy. The sequence was collected from a female donor in good health, enrolled as a control in a pregnancy study. The CDR3 nucleotides are TGTGCCAGCAGCTTAACGAAATCGTGGGCCACCGGGGAGCTGTTTTTT. It yields the protein CASSLTKSWATGELFF.